Each of the 24 T cell receptor beta chains below was sequenced from the same sample in a study of blood T cell repertoires in COVID-19. Clones were read by immunoSEQ multiplex PCR, and TCRdb kept only the in-frame ones, dropping some. This table has over 45,000 clones, about 87% appearing once. The sequenced material came from peripheral blood. These receptors all come from a man between 35 and 55 years old with COVID-19, enrolled during active disease.

V usage is TRBV7-3 and J usage is TRBJ2-7; 7 bases are shared with TRBD1. Germline V CDR1 and CDR2: SGHTA, FQGTGA. The CDR3 covers 14 residues. J was trimmed by 0 bases and V by 4 bases; bases with no gene match: 3. The CDR3 region is CASSSQGSSYEQYF. CDR3 sequence (DNA): TGTGCCAGCAGCTCACAGGGGAGCTCCTACGAGCAGTACTTC.

This clone was seen a handful of times. DNA for the CDR3: TGTGCCAGCAGCCCGATAGCGGGAGGGCCAATCGCAGATACGCAGTATTTT. This sequence encodes CASSPIAGGPIADTQYF. The chain joins TRBV7-6 to TRBJ2-3, with 11 bases matching TRBD2. Germline CDR1 reads SGHVS; CDR2 reads FNYEAQ. The J segment lost 4 bases and the V segment lost 5 bases, leaving 11 bases of the junction unmatched. This CDR3 has 17 amino acids. Full variable domain (remainder filled in from reference TRBV7-6 and TRBJ2-3): GAGVSQSPRYKVTKRGQDVALRCDPISGHVSLYWYRQALGQGPEFLTYFNYEAQQDKSGLPNDRFSAERPEGSISTLTIQRTEQRDSAMYRCASSPIAGGPIADTQYFGPGTRLTVL.

The chain recombines TRBV19 with TRBJ2-5; no clear D. This CDR3 has 13 residues. The germline V gene encodes CDR1 LNHDA and CDR2 SQIVND (reference sequence). V was trimmed by 0 bases and J by 5 bases, leaving 7 bases between them. The CDR3 DNA sequence: TGTGCCAGTAGTATAGATAGTTGGGAGACCCAGTACTTC. Translated, it gives CASSIDSWETQYF.

The chain is built from TRBV19 and TRBJ2-2; 8 bases fit TRBD2. The CDR3 runs to 14 residues. CDR1 LNHDA and CDR2 SQIVND come from the germline V gene (reference sequence). The V and J ends lost 4 bases and 5 bases, in that order; junction bases with no gene match: 3. The CDR3 coding sequence is TGTGCCAGTAGTAGGGGCGGGAGGACCGGGGAGCTGTTTTTT. It yields the protein CASSRGGRTGELFF.

This sequence joins TRBV5-1 and TRBJ1-1, with 9 bases identical to TRBD1. V lost 5 bases and J lost 9; bases outside the gene matches: 8. This CDR3 has 13 amino acids. The germline V gene encodes CDR1 SGHRS and CDR2 YFSETQ. CDR3 sequence: CASRRDRADKAFF. The CDR3 DNA is TGCGCCAGCAGACGGGACAGGGCCGACAAAGCTTTCTTT. Using reference TRBV5-1 and TRBJ1-1 for the parts outside the CDR3, the full variable domain is KAGVTQTPRYLIKTRGQQVTLSCSPISGHRSVSWYQQTPGQGLQFLFEYFSETQRNKGNFPGRFSGRQFSNSRSEMNVSTLELGDSALYLCASRRDRADKAFFGQGTRLTVV.

The chain recombines TRBV24-1 with TRBJ2-3; D is perhaps TRBD2 (6 bases). Trimming pared 0 bases from V and 6 bases from J, leaving 9 bases between. Germline V lookup: CDR1 KGHDR, CDR2 SFDVKD. The CDR3 has 14 amino acids. The chain's CDR3 is CATSDLSGRDTQYF. The CDR3 DNA follows: TGTGCCACCAGTGATTTGTCAGGGAGGGATACGCAGTATTTT.

V usage is TRBV7-9 and J usage is TRBJ2-1; D possibly corresponds to TRBD1 (5 bases). Looked up from germline, CDR1 is SEHNR and CDR2 is FQNEAQ (reference sequence). Between the trimmed V and J ends, which lost 4 bases and 4 bases, there was a span of 14 bases. This CDR3 has 15 amino acids. The CDR3 region has the DNA TGTGCCAGCAGCTCACAGGCTAGTGCATACAATGAGCAGTTCTTC. This gives the protein CASSSQASAYNEQFF.

The chain joins TRBV19 to TRBJ1-3; D remains ambiguous. V lost 7 bases, J lost 0 bases, and 7 bases lay in between. The CDR3 consists of 13 residues. CDR1 LNHDA and CDR2 SQIVND come from the germline V gene (reference sequence). The CDR3: CASMSNSGNTIYF. The CDR3 DNA follows: TGTGCCAGTATGAGTAACTCTGGAAACACCATATATTTT.

The J gene is TRBJ2-7, the V gene TRBV2; 7 bases align to TRBD1. J was trimmed by 5 bases and V by 4 bases; bases with no gene match: 2. This CDR3 contains 12 residues. The V gene's germline CDR1 is SNHLY and CDR2 FYNNEI. The CDR3 DNA reads as TGTGCCAGCAGTGTGGACAGGAACGAGCAGTACTTC. Its protein is CASSVDRNEQYF.

The chain has TRBV9 and TRBJ1-2; 12 bases line up with TRBD1. The CDR3 length is 16 residues. J gave up 4 bases and V 4 bases, and 8 bases lay outside the gene matches. Germline CDR1 is SGDLS and CDR2 is YYNGEE. The CDR3 loop reads CASSPGQGAIGYGYTF. CDR3 bases: TGTGCCAGCAGCCCGGGACAGGGGGCGATCGGCTATGGCTACACCTTC.

The chain employs TRBV19 and TRBJ2-7; a possible D gene is TRBD1 (6 bases). The CDR3 is 15 residues long. Germline values: CDR1 LNHDA, CDR2 SQIVND (reference sequence). Trimming took off 3 bases at V and 2 bases at J, with 14 bases between the two ends. The CDR3 loop reads CASSMGAGSPYEQYF. DNA of the CDR3: TGTGCCAGTAGTATGGGGGCAGGTTCCCCCTACGAGCAGTACTTC. Drawing the rest from reference TRBV19 and TRBJ2-7, the complete variable domain is DGGITQSPKYLFRKEGQNVTLSCEQNLNHDAMYWYRQDPGQGLRLIYYSQIVNDFQKGDIAEGYSVSREKKESFPLTVTSAQKNPTAFYLCASSMGAGSPYEQYFGPGTRLTVT.

This clone was detected only once. The chain recombines TRBV19 with TRBJ1-6; no firm D call. Trimming stripped 1 base from V and 9 bases from J, with 10 bases between. The CDR3 covers 14 residues. In germline, CDR1 is LNHDA, CDR2 SQIVND (reference sequence). This CDR3 is CASSIAREGSPLHF. The CDR3 DNA reads TGTGCCAGTAGTATAGCCCGGGAAGGTTCACCCCTCCACTTT.

The chain carries TRBV6-6 and TRBJ2-2; D is unclear. Germline CDR1 and CDR2: MNHNY and SVGAGI (reference sequence). The CDR3 extends over 12 amino acids. The ends were cut back, 2 bases at V and 7 bases at J, with 5 bases in the middle. The CDR3 region has the DNA TGTGCCAGCAGTTACGGGCTCGGGGAGCTGTTTTTT. Its translation: CASSYGLGELFF.

There are a few counts of this clone. The chain carries TRBV18 and TRBJ1-4; TRBD1 agrees at 9 bases. Germline lookup yields CDR1 KGHSH and CDR2 LQKENI. Unmatched junction bases numbered 7, after V lost 3 bases and J lost 2 bases. The CDR3 consists of 17 residues. DNA of the CDR3: TGTGCCAGCTCACCCCGGGACAGGGAGTGGACTAATGAAAAACTGTTTTTT. It encodes CASSPRDREWTNEKLFF.

This clone has a handful of counts. The gene calls are TRBV5-6 and TRBJ2-7, with 8 bases aligning to TRBD1. Germline V CDR1 and CDR2: SGHDT, YYEEEE. This CDR3 is built from 14 residues. V dropped 1 base and J dropped 5; count of bases not matched to a gene: 5. CDR3 amino acids: CASSLIDRGNEQYF. CDR3 DNA sequence: TGTGCCAGCAGCTTGATAGACAGGGGCAACGAGCAGTACTTC.

V is TRBV29-1 and J is TRBJ1-2; D ambiguous. V was trimmed by 0 bases and J by 4 bases, leaving 12 bases between them. This CDR3 is 14 amino acids long. Germline CDR1 SQVTM, CDR2 ANQGSEA. The CDR3 here is CSVEDPADFYGYTF. CDR3 coding DNA: TGCAGCGTTGAAGATCCCGCGGACTTCTATGGCTACACCTTC. The complete variable domain, with remaining parts taken from reference TRBV29-1 and TRBJ1-2, reads SAVISQKPSRDICQRGTSLTIQCQVDSQVTMMFWYRQQPGQSLTLIATANQGSEATYESGFVIDKFPISRPNLTFSTLTVSNMSPEDSSIYLCSVEDPADFYGYTFGSGTRLTVV.

The chain combines TRBV6-1 with TRBJ1-2; perhaps TRBD1 as D (5 bases). V was shortened by 0 bases and J by 8 bases, with 13 bases between the two germline ends. The CDR3 has 14 residues. Germline lookup yields CDR1 MNHNS and CDR2 SASEGT. CDR3 sequence: CASSEAYRGFGYTF. The DNA for the CDR3 is TGTGCCAGCAGTGAAGCTTATAGGGGTTTCGGCTACACCTTC.

The chain carries TRBV10-2 and TRBJ1-1; a possible D gene is TRBD1 (6 bases). Germline CDR1 WSHSY, CDR2 SAAADI. The CDR3 covers 15 residues. With 0 bases removed from V and 3 bases from J, the gap between germline ends came to 11 bases. The CDR3 DNA sequence: TGCGCCAGCAGTGAGTCTCTGTACAGGGACACTGAAGCTTTCTTT. Its protein product is CASSESLYRDTEAFF.

This clone appeared once. This chain connects TRBV5-1 to TRBJ2-1; D is perhaps TRBD1 (6 bases). The germline gives CDR1 SGHRS, CDR2 YFSETQ. CDR3 length equals 15 residues. Trimming shortened V by 1 base and J by 4 bases, and 12 bases separated the two germline ends. The CDR3 sequence: CASSLIQGSYNEQFF. The CDR3 DNA reads as TGCGCCAGCAGCTTGATACAGGGAAGTTACAATGAGCAGTTCTTC.

This clone has just a few counts. The V call is TRBV7-9, the J call TRBJ2-7; possible D gene TRBD1, 6 bases. Trimming took 4 bases from V and 0 from J, leaving 13 bases between them. Germline V gives CDR1 SEHNR, CDR2 FQNEAQ (reference sequence). The CDR3 length is 15 residues. The chain's CDR3 is CASSSRTENSYEQYF. The CDR3 DNA follows: TGTGCCAGCAGCTCGCGGACAGAGAACTCCTACGAGCAGTACTTC.

The chain couples TRBV5-8 to TRBJ2-7; a weak D match, TRBD1 (6 bases). There are 13 residues in the CDR3. Germline V gene sequence: CDR1 SGHTS, CDR2 YDEGEE. With 4 bases removed from V and 4 bases from J, the gap between germline ends came to 12 bases. In DNA, the CDR3 is TGTGCCAGCAGCCTTGTAACAGGGTACGAGCAGTACTTC. Translating it yields CASSLVTGYEQYF.

This sequence joins TRBV13 and TRBJ1-5, with D uncertain. There are 13 residues in the CDR3. Germline assignment: CDR1 PRHDT and CDR2 FYEKMQ (reference sequence). The V and J ends lost 4 bases and 4 bases respectively, with 8 bases between them. CDR3 residues: CASSSELNQPQHF. The CDR3, as DNA: TGTGCCAGCAGCTCCGAGTTGAATCAGCCCCAGCATTTT.

The V call is TRBV12-3 or TRBV12-4, the J call TRBJ2-2; D not resolved. The germline V and J ends were trimmed by 2 bases and 2 bases, with 3 bases remaining between them. The CDR3 loop spans 13 amino acids. The CDR3 DNA reads TGTGCCAGCAGTTTACTTAACACCGGGGAGCTGTTTTTT. Protein sequence: CASSLLNTGELFF.

CDR3 loop: CASSLVGKSAGELFF. The CDR3 DNA reads as TGTGCCAGCAGCTTGGTGGGTAAGAGCGCCGGGGAGCTGTTTTTT. The genes are TRBV5-6 and TRBJ2-2, with D uncertain. The length of the CDR3 is 15 residues. Germline V lookup: CDR1 SGHDT, CDR2 YYEEEE. V dropped 0 bases and J dropped 6 bases, with 12 bases sitting between them.